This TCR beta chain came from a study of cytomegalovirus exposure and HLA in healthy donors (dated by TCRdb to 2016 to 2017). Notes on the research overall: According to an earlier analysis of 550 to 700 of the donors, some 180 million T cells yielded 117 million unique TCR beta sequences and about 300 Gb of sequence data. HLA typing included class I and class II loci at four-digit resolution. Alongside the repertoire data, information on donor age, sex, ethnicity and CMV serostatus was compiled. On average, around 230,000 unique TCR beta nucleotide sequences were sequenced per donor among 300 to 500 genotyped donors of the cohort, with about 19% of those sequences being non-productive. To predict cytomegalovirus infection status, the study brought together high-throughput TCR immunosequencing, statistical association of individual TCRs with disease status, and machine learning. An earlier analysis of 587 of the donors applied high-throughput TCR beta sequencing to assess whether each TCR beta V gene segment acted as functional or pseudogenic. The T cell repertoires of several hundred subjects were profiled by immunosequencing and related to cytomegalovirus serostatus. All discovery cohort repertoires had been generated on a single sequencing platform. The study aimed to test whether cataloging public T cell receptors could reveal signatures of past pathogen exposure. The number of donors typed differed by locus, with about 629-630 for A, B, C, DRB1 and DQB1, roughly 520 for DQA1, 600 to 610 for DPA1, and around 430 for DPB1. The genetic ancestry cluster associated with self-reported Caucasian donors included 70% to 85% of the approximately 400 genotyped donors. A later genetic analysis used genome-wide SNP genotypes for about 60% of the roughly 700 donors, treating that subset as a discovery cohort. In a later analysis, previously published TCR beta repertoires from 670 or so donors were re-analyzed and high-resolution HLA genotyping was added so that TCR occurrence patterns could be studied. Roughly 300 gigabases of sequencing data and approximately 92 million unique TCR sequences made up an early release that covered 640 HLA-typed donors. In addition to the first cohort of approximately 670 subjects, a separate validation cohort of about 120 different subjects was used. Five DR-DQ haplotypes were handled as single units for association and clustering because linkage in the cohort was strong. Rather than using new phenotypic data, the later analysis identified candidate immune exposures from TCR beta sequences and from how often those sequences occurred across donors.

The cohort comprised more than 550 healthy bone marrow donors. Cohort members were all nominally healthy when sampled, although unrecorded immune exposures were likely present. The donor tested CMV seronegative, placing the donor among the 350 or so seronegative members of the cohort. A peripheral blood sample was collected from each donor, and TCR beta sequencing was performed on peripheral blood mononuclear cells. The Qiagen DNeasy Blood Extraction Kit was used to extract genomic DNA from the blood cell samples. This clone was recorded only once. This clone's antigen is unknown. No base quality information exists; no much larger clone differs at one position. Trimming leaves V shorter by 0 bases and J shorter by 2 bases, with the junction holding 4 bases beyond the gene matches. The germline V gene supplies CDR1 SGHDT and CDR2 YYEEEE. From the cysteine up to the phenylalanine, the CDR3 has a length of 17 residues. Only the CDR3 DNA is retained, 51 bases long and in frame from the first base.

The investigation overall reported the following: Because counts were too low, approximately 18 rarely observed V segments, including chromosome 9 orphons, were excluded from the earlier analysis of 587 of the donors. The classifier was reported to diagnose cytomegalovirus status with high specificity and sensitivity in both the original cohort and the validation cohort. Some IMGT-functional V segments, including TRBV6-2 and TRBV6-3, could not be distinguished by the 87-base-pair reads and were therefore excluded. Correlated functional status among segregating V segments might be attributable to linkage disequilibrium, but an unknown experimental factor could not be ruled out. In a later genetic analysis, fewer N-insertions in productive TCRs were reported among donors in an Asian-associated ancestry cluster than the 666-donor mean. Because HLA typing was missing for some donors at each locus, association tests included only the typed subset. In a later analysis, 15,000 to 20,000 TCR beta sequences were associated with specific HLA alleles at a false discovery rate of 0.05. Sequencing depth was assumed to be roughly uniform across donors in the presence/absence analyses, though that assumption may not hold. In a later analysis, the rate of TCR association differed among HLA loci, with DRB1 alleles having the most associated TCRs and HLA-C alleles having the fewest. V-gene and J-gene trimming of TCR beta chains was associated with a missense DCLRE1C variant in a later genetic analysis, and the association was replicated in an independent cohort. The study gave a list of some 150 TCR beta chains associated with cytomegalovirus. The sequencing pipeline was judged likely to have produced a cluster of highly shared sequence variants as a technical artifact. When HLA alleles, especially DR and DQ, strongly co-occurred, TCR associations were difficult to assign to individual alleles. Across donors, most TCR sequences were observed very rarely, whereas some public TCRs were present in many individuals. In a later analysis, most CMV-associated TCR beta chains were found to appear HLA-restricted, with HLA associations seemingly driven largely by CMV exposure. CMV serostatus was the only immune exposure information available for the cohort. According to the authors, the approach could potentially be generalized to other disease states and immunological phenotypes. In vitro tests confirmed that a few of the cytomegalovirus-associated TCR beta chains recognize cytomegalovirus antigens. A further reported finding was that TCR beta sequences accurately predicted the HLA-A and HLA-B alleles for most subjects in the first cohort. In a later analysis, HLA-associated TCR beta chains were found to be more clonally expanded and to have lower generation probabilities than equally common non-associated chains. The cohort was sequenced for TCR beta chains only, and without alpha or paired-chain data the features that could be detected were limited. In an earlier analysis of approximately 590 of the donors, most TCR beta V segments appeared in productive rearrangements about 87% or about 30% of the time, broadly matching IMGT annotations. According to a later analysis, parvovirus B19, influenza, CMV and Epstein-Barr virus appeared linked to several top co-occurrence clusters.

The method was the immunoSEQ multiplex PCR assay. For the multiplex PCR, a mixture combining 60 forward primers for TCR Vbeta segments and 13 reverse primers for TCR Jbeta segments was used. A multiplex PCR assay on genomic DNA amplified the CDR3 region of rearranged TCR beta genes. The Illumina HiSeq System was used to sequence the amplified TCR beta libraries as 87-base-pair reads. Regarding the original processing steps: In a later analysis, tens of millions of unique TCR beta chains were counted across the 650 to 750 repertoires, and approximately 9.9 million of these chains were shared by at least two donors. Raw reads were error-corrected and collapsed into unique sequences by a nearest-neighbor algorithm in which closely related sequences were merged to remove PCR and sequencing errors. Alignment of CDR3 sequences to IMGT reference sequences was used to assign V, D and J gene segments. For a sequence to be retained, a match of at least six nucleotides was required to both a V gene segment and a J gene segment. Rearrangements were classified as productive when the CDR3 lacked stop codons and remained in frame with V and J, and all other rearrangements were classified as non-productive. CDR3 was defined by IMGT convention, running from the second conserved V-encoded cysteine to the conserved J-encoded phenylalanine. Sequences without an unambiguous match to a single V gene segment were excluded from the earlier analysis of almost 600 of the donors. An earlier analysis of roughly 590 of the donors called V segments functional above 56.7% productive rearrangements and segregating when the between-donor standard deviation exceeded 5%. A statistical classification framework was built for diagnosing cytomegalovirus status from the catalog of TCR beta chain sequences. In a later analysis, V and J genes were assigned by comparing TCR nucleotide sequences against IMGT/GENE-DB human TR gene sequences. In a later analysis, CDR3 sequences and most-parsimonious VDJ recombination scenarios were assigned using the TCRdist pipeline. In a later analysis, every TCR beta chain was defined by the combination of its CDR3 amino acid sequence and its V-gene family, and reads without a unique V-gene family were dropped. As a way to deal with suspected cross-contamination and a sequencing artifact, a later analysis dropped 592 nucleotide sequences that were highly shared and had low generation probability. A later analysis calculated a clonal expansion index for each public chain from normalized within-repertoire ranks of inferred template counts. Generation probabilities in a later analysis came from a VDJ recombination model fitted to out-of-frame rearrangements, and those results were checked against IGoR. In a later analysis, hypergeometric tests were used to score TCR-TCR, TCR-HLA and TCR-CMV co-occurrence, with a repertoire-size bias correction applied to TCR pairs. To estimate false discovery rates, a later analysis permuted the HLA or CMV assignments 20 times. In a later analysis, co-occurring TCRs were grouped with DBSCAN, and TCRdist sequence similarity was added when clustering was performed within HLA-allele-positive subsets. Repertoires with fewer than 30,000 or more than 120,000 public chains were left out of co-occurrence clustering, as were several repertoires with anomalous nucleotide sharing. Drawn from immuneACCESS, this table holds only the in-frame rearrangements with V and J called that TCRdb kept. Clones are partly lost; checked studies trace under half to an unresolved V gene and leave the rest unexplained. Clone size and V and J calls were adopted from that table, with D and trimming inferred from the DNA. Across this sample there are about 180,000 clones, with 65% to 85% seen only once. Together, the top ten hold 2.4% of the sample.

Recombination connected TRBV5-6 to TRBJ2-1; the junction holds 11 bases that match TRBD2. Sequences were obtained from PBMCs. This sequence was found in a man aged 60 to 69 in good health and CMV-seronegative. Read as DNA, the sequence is TGTGCCAGCAGCTTGGGACTAGCGGGGCCCCCCTACAATGAGCAGTTCTTC. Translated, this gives CASSLGLAGPPYNEQFF.